This TCR beta chain originates from a study of blood T cells in healthy people across ages (dated by TCRdb to about 2015). Regarding the research as a whole: In model experiments, template switching captured about one uniquely barcoded TCR beta cDNA molecule for every two T cells. To track age-related changes in TCR beta repertoire diversity, the study relied on deep sequencing normalized with unique cDNA molecular identifiers. The donors were divided into four age groups: young (average about 16 years), middle-aged (under 40), aged (around 59) and long-lived (82). To avoid experimental bias, donors of different ages were distributed randomly across sequencing lanes. Two additional independent replicas of 1 million unique cDNA reads from the same blood draw were analyzed for two donors (one aged 18 to 30 and one aged 80 or older).

The research as a whole found: Observed TCR beta diversity correlated strongly with the percentage of naive T cells measured by flow cytometry. Because the CMV infection status of the donors was unknown, age-related changes in expanded clonotypes may potentially have been confounded. Conclusive comparison of naive and antigen-experienced compartments was prevented by the profiling of bulk unsorted PBMCs. Observed TCR beta diversity per million T cells fell roughly linearly with age, and a significant reduction was already apparent by age approximately 41. The long-lived group showed more naive CD4+ T cells, fewer expanded clones and increased TCR diversity than the aged group, suggesting age selection. Estimates of total diversity from one million sequenced T cells were regarded as lower bounds and underestimates.

Libraries were constructed by 5' RACE. TCRdb shows the sequencer as Illumina HiSeq 2500. A second PCR of roughly 6 to 12 cycles was run with a J-beta primer mix and a sample-barcoded 5' primer. A unique molecular identifier was introduced onto each TCR beta cDNA molecule by a template-switch 5' adaptor carrying 12 random nucleotides. Each sample yielded at least 2.5 million CDR3-containing paired-end reads. First-strand cDNA synthesis was performed from all RNA using the Mint cDNA synthesis kit, with priming by a TRBC-specific oligonucleotide. After uracil-DNA glycosylase treatment, a first 18-cycle PCR used universal primers M1SS and BC2_uni_R on all cDNA. Under the source paper's analysis protocol: For normalization, 1 million high-quality reads were randomly selected from each sample, with every read carrying a distinct molecular identifier. Reads with shared molecular identifiers were discarded instead of being binned into consensus sequences. CDR3 identification, clonotype clustering and error correction used MiTCR with a Q25 quality threshold and the strictest error-elimination algorithm. A nonparametric unseen species model with Euler transformation was used to estimate a lower bound on total TCR beta diversity. Through fastp at Q25 and MiXCR, TCRdb rebuilt clones from the public reads, retaining in-frame beta chains. One record per CDR3 amino acid sequence lists the most common genes and DNA. Here the V and J calls rest on TCRdb's processing, not on the authors' analysis. The sample table records about 1 million distinct CDR3 sequences; more than 35% of these occur just once. Jointly, the top ten make up over 15% of the sample.

The roughly 39 donors, aged about 6 to 95 years, were systemically healthy Caucasian individuals from Russia. Each donor gave 8.5 to 10 milliliters of peripheral blood, collected into EDTA-treated Vacutainer tubes. Ficoll-Paque density-gradient centrifugation was used to isolate PBMCs, with at least 7 million obtained per sample. Total RNA was extracted from PBMCs with Trizol reagent, with at least 6 micrograms obtained per sample. For every donor, flow cytometry on a PBMC aliquot measured the percentage of naive CD45RAhigh/CD27high T cells. Worth noting for this clonotype: What antigen it recognizes has not been identified. The sample holds no much larger clone one base away, and base qualities are not on file.

The sequencing input was blood. This clonotype originated in a woman in her fifties or sixties in good health.

Here the CDR3 is given as CASSLRRENDEQFF. The DNA reads as follows: TGTGCCAGCAGCTTAAGGCGGGAGAATGATGAGCAGTTCTTC. The rearrangement combines TRBV7-9 with TRBJ2-1, and 7 junctional nucleotides match TRBD2. V ends up 2 bases short and J 8 bases short, with an unmatched junction base count of 6. The CDR1 and CDR2 encoded by the germline V gene (reference sequence) are SEHNR and FQNEAQ. Counted from cysteine to phenylalanine, this CDR3 has 14 amino acids. Solely the CDR3 DNA is kept, with 42 bases framed from the first base.